The 30 T cell receptor beta chains given below trace back to one sample, sequenced in a study of response to subunit inactivated influenza vaccine. MiXCR, applied by TCRdb to the RT-PCR reads, yields one record per CDR3 protein. The data show hundreds of thousands of distinct CDR3 sequences, roughly 14% seen once. Material: PBMCs from blood, obtained 11 to 12 days after vaccination. The origin of the receptors is a middle-aged man who received an inactivated influenza vaccine.

The rearrangement uses TRBV12-3 or TRBV12-4 and TRBJ2-7; either TRBD1 or TRBD2 may fit D (5 bases each). V lost 9 bases and J lost 1, with 16 bases in between. The CDR3 sequence is 14 residues long. CDR3 bases: TGTGCCAGTTGGAGGCAGGGAACATCCTACGAGCAGTACTTC. It translates to CASWRQGTSYEQYF.

This clonotype was counted a few times. V and J are TRBV11-2 and TRBJ2-7; D is unresolved. The CDR3 is made up of 15 amino acids. Germline CDR1 reads SGHAT; CDR2 reads FQNNGV. Trimming cost V 5 bases and J 3 bases, with 17 bases left between them. DNA for the CDR3: TGTGCCAGCAGCCCGTCAGAAATTCAAGACTACGAGCAGTACTTC. Translated, it gives CASSPSEIQDYEQYF.

The rearrangement joins TRBV29-1 to TRBJ1-1; no reliable D call. CDR3 length: 13 amino acids. V lost 5 bases and J lost 0, with 10 bases in between. The germline CDR1 and CDR2 sequences are SQVTM and ANQGSEA. The chain's CDR3 is CSVRAAMNTEAFF. The CDR3 nucleotides are TGCAGCGTTCGAGCGGCGATGAACACTGAAGCTTTCTTT.

The chain has TRBV30 and TRBJ1-1, with 7 bases that match TRBD1. Germline-derived CDR1 and CDR2 are GTSNPN and SVGIG (reference sequence). Germline trimming cut 5 bases from V and 4 bases from J; bases unmatched to any gene: 4. The CDR3 contains 12 residues. CDR3 nucleotides: TGTGCCTGGGGGGGACAGATCACTGAAGCTTTCTTT. Translated, it gives CAWGGQITEAFF.

In this sample, this clonotype turned up a few times. This chain links TRBV5-1 with TRBJ2-3; 12 positions match TRBD2. Germline CDR1 and CDR2: SGHRS and YFSETQ. The V gene end was trimmed by 7 bases and the J gene end by 3 bases; junction bases not matched to a gene: 3. CDR3 length equals 14 residues. The CDR3 reads CASGGTSGTDTQYF. CDR3 sequence (DNA): TGCGCCAGCGGCGGGACTAGCGGGACAGATACGCAGTATTTT.

The rearrangement uses TRBV18 and TRBJ1-1; perhaps TRBD1 as D (6 bases). Germline V gives CDR1 KGHSH, CDR2 LQKENI. This CDR3 is built from 15 residues. V lost 8 bases and J 3 bases, leaving 19 bases between the germline ends. The CDR3 DNA is TGTGCCAGCCGAAGGCCCGGGGGCAGGGACACTGAAGCTTTCTTT. Translation gives CASRRPGGRDTEAFF.

The CDR3 protein is CASSTGLASGELFF. The DNA for the CDR3 is TGTGCCAGCAGTACGGGACTAGCCTCCGGGGAGCTGTTTTTT. This rearrangement joins TRBV2 to TRBJ2-2; 9 bases are shared with TRBD2. The germline V gene has CDR1 SNHLY and CDR2 FYNNEI. The ends lost 5 bases at V and 6 bases at J; junction bases unmatched: 4. The CDR3 runs 14 residues. The whole variable domain, remainder taken from reference TRBV2 and TRBJ2-2, is EPEVTQTPSHQVTQMGQEVILRCVPISNHLYFYWYRQILGQKVEFLVSFYNNEISEKSEIFDDQFSVERPDGSNFTLKIRSTKLEDSAMYFCASSTGLASGELFFGEGSRLTVL.

There are many counts of this clonotype. This sequence joins TRBV11-2 and TRBJ2-3; 11 bases agree with TRBD2. Per germline, CDR1 SGHAT and CDR2 FQNNGV. V was pared by 3 bases and J by 2 bases, with 10 bases of the junction left unmatched. The CDR3 loop spans 18 amino acids. The DNA for the CDR3 is TGTGCCAGCAGCTTGGGGTACATGGGACTAGCGGTCACAGATACGCAGTATTTT. Translating it yields CASSLGYMGLAVTDTQYF.

This chain connects TRBV9 to TRBJ1-1; D is unresolved. CDR3 size: 13 residues. Germline assignment: CDR1 SGDLS and CDR2 YYNGEE. V lost 4 bases, J lost 1 base, and 8 bases lay in between. In nucleotides, the CDR3 is TGTGCCAGCAGCACGGTCACGAACACTGAAGCTTTCTTT. It encodes CASSTVTNTEAFF. The whole variable domain, filled in from reference TRBV9 and TRBJ1-1, reads DSGVTQTPKHLITATGQRVTLRCSPRSGDLSVYWYQQSLDQGLQFLIQYYNGEERAKGNILERFSAQQFPDLHSELNLSSLELGDSALYFCASSTVTNTEAFFGQGTRLTVV.

In this sample, this clonotype turned up a few times. V usage is TRBV7-8 and J usage is TRBJ2-1, with 16 bases identical to TRBD2. CDR1 SGHVS and CDR2 FQNEAQ come from the germline V gene. The length of the CDR3 is 16 residues. J lost 8 bases, V lost 1 base, and 2 bases had no gene match. The CDR3 sequence: CASSLGGLAGGYEQFF. The CDR3 DNA sequence: TGTGCCAGCAGCTTAGGGGGACTAGCGGGAGGGTATGAGCAGTTCTTC.

This clonotype has ten or more counts. The V call is TRBV15, the J call TRBJ1-1; the D is unclear. Germline V gives CDR1 LNHNV, CDR2 YYDKDF (reference sequence). CDR3 length: 14 amino acids. V was pared by 0 bases and J by 3 bases, with 8 bases between. CDR3 sequence: CATSREGKDTEAFF. The CDR3 DNA reads as TGTGCCACCAGCAGAGAAGGAAAAGACACTGAAGCTTTCTTT.

In this sample, this clonotype turned up a few times. The chain combines TRBV4-1 with TRBJ1-1, with D unclear. The CDR3 totals 15 residues. Trimming left V 4 bases short and J 4 bases short, with 16 bases between. CDR1 is MGHRA and CDR2 is YSYEKL in the germline V gene. The CDR3 DNA reads as TGCGCCAGCAGCCTCGATAAGTGGGTTGGCACTGAAGCTTTCTTT. Encoded protein: CASSLDKWVGTEAFF.

This clonotype came up a few times. The chain links TRBV4-1 to TRBJ2-7, with 8 bases matching TRBD1. Germline loops: CDR1 MGHRA, CDR2 YSYEKL. After removal of 3 bases from V and 5 bases from J, the junction contained 6 bases not matched to a gene. This CDR3 is 14 amino acids long. Here the CDR3 reads CASSHPQGADEQYF. CDR3 sequence (DNA): TGCGCCAGCAGCCACCCTCAGGGGGCTGACGAGCAGTACTTC.

The chain is built from TRBV11-2 and TRBJ1-5, with a weak D call TRBD1 (5 bases). With 4 bases removed from V and 9 bases from J, the gap between germline ends came to 10 bases. The germline V gene encodes CDR1 SGHAT and CDR2 FQNNGV. The length of the CDR3 is 12 residues. The CDR3 DNA is TGTGCCAGCAGCTCCGGGGGGGGGCCCCAGCATTTT. Its translation: CASSSGGGPQHF.

The gene calls are TRBV20-1 and TRBJ2-4; unclear D gene. V was cut by 6 bases and J by 8 bases, with 8 bases left in between. Germline loops: CDR1 DFQATT, CDR2 SNEGSKA (reference sequence). The CDR3 extends over 10 amino acids. CDR3 sequence (DNA): TGCAGTGCCCTAGAAGACATTCAGTACTTC. Protein: CSALEDIQYF.

This clonotype was counted only a few times. This chain joins TRBV5-5 and TRBJ2-6, with no clear D. Germline V gene sequence: CDR1 SGHKS, CDR2 YYEKEE (reference sequence). V dropped 1 base and J dropped 1 base, with 6 bases sitting between them. The CDR3 contains 15 residues. CDR3 sequence: CASSLLNSGANVLTF. The DNA for the CDR3 is TGTGCCAGCAGCTTGTTGAATTCTGGGGCCAACGTCCTGACTTTC.

J is TRBJ1-2 and V is TRBV30, with a tentative D call TRBD1 (5 bases). Germline-derived CDR1 and CDR2 are GTSNPN and SVGIG (reference sequence). The CDR3 is made up of 15 amino acids. Trimming removed 8 bases from V and 2 bases from J, with 21 bases in between. The DNA for the CDR3 is TGTGCCATTGGGAGTGGAACAGGTCGAAACTATGGCTACACCTTC. The encoded protein is CAIGSGTGRNYGYTF.

The chain is built from TRBV19 and TRBJ1-5, with 7 nucleotides matching TRBD1. Germline CDR1 is LNHDA and CDR2 is SQIVND (reference sequence). This CDR3 spans 15 amino acids. With V trimmed by 7 bases and J by 3 bases, 9 bases remained unmatched. CDR3 DNA sequence: TGTGCCAGTAAGGAGGGGGCCCAAATCAATCAGCCCCAGCATTTT. It specifies CASKEGAQINQPQHF. Complete variable domain (other parts from reference TRBV19 and TRBJ1-5): DGGITQSPKYLFRKEGQNVTLSCEQNLNHDAMYWYRQDPGQGLRLIYYSQIVNDFQKGDIAEGYSVSREKKESFPLTVTSAQKNPTAFYLCASKEGAQINQPQHFGDGTRLSIL.

This clonotype has more than one count but fewer than ten. The rearrangement joins TRBV4-1 to TRBJ2-2; D perhaps matches TRBD1 (6 bases). Per the germline V gene, CDR1 is MGHRA and CDR2 is YSYEKL. Trimming cost V 0 bases and J 2 bases, with 10 bases left between them. CDR3 size: 16 residues. CDR3 DNA: TGCGCCAGCAGCCAAGAACCGGGACAAAACACCGGGGAGCTGTTTTTT. This gives the protein CASSQEPGQNTGELFF.

A few counts support this clonotype. This chain links TRBV10-1 with TRBJ2-2, with 8 bases matching TRBD1. The CDR3 contains 15 residues. The J segment lost 7 bases and the V segment lost 2 bases, leaving 6 bases of the junction unmatched. Germline V lookup: CDR1 WNHNN, CDR2 SYGVQD (reference sequence). CDR3 sequence: CASSERQGMIGELFF. CDR3 coding DNA: TGCGCCAGCAGTGAGAGACAGGGGATGATCGGGGAGCTGTTTTTT.

This clonotype has more than one count but fewer than ten. The chain couples TRBV6-2 or TRBV6-3 to TRBJ2-5; tentatively, D is TRBD2 (6 bases). The CDR3 length is 13 residues. In germline, CDR1 is MNHEY, CDR2 SVGEGT. Trimming took 7 bases from V and 5 from J, leaving 14 bases between them. The CDR3: CASMRGITETQYF. Written as DNA, the CDR3 is TGTGCCAGCATGCGGGGAATCACGGAGACCCAGTACTTC.

This rearrangement joins TRBV5-6 to TRBJ1-6; D gene uncertain. Germline V gives CDR1 SGHDT, CDR2 YYEEEE. Trimming took off 1 base at V and 9 bases at J, with 17 bases between the two ends. This CDR3 region has 16 residues. CDR3 bases: TGTGCCAGCAGCTTGAGGTGGGCCCCGCGACCTTCACCCCTCCACTTT. Amino acids: CASSLRWAPRPSPLHF. Full variable domain (rest looked up from reference TRBV5-6 and TRBJ1-6): DAGVTQSPTHLIKTRGQQVTLRCSPKSGHDTVSWYQQALGQGPQFIFQYYEEEERQRGNFPDRFSGHQFPNYSSELNVNALLLGDSALYLCASSLRWAPRPSPLHFGNGTRLTVT.

This clonotype appeared a few times. The chain combines TRBV30 with TRBJ1-6, with no clear D. The CDR3 is 14 residues long. V lost 4 bases and J lost 7, with 14 bases in between. CDR1 and CDR2 (germline): GTSNPN, SVGIG (reference sequence). CDR3 region: CAWNRLMGNSPLHF. The CDR3 bases are TGTGCCTGGAACAGACTTATGGGGAATTCACCCCTCCACTTT.

The chain recombines TRBV11-1 with TRBJ2-5; D remains ambiguous. The CDR3 length is 19 residues. Germline CDR1 reads SGHAT; CDR2 reads FQDESV (reference sequence). V was trimmed by 1 base and J by 3 bases, leaving 24 bases between them. CDR3 residues: CASSLDFGKHLRAKETQYF. The CDR3 DNA follows: TGTGCCAGCAGCTTAGATTTCGGCAAACACCTTAGGGCGAAAGAGACCCAGTACTTC.

The V call is TRBV18, the J call TRBJ2-7; 13 bases align to TRBD2. The CDR3 is made up of 15 amino acids. Trimming removed 0 bases from V and 9 bases from J; junction bases left unmatched: 5. Germline V CDR1 and CDR2: KGHSH, LQKENI. Here the CDR3 reads CASSPPGLAGNGQYF. Written as DNA, the CDR3 is TGTGCCAGCTCACCACCGGGACTAGCGGGAAACGGGCAGTACTTC.

The J gene is TRBJ1-3, the V gene TRBV5-1; D is uncertain. CDR1 is SGHRS and CDR2 is YFSETQ in the germline V gene. This CDR3 contains 14 residues. The V end was cut by 7 bases, the J end by 3 bases, with 14 bases between. CDR3 bases: TGCGCCAGCTCGGCAGGAGACGGTGGAAACACCATATATTTT. It specifies CASSAGDGGNTIYF.

This clonotype was seen a few times. This chain joins TRBV7-6 and TRBJ2-2; perhaps D is TRBD1 or TRBD2 (7 bases each). CDR1 and CDR2 (germline): SGHVS, FNYEAQ. Trimming took 1 base from V and 5 from J, leaving 23 bases between them. The CDR3 sequence is 19 residues long. The CDR3 region is CASSLVGTRGGLRTGELFF. The CDR3 nucleotides are TGTGCCAGCAGCTTAGTAGGAACCAGGGGGGGACTGAGAACCGGGGAGCTGTTTTTT.

This clonotype was seen a handful of times. J is TRBJ2-3 and V is TRBV5-4; D may be TRBD2 (6 bases). The CDR3 length is 15 residues. Germline CDR1 SGHNT, CDR2 YYREEE (reference sequence). V was pared by 4 bases and J by 3 bases, with 15 bases between. In DNA, the CDR3 is TGTGCCAGCAGCCCGGCAGTGGGGGGAACAGATACGCAGTATTTT. Its translation is CASSPAVGGTDTQYF.

This clonotype was counted a few times. The chain carries TRBV2 and TRBJ2-3, with TRBD2 matching 8 bases. V lost 3 bases, J lost 6 bases, and 17 bases stayed unmatched. The CDR3 spans 18 residues. Germline V CDR1 and CDR2: SNHLY, FYNNEI. The CDR3 DNA reads TGTGCCAGCAGTGAGGGCCTCTCCGCGGGAGGTATGGGTGATACGCAGTATTTT. Translating it yields CASSEGLSAGGMGDTQYF.

The rearrangement joins TRBV28 to TRBJ2-7; 10 bases fit TRBD1. The J segment lost 4 bases and the V segment lost 7 bases, leaving 10 bases of the junction unmatched. Germline CDR1 and CDR2: MDHEN and SYDVKM. The CDR3 is made up of 15 amino acids. The CDR3 DNA reads TGTGCCAGCAACCCAGCCCGGGACAGGGGATACGAGCAGTACTTC. This codes for CASNPARDRGYEQYF.